This T cell receptor beta chain originates from a study of cytomegalovirus exposure and HLA in healthy donors. With 60 Vbeta and 13 Jbeta primers, the PCR was carried out. Clones were sequenced by immunoSEQ multiplex PCR, and TCRdb holds only the in-frame ones, with some missing. The table lists some 74,000 clones, 60% to 85% of them singletons. The sequence was obtained from a male donor in good health and CMV-seronegative. The sequencing sample was made of PBMCs.

The CDR3 here is CASRQVAREKLFF. The DNA for the CDR3 is TGTGCCAGCAGGCAGGTTGCTCGCGAAAAACTGTTTTTT. This chain connects TRBV7-9 to TRBJ1-4; D gene unclear. The ends were cut back, 6 bases at V and 8 bases at J, with 13 bases in the middle. There are 13 residues in the CDR3. Germline values: CDR1 SEHNR, CDR2 FQNEAQ (reference sequence).